This T cell receptor (beta chain) was profiled in a study of beta chain features in type 1 diabetes. Study overall: Healthy donors and patients had similar age, gender and cell yields.

Between the trimmed V and J ends, which lost 2 bases and 4 bases, there was a span of 9 bases. Germline V gene sequence: CDR1 SQVTM, CDR2 ANQGSEA. This CDR3 spans 12 amino acids. Stem cell-like memory, regulatory, central memory and naive CD4+ cells were sorted via CD45RO/CCR7/CD25/CD127/CD95/CD27. cDNA synthesis used the whole RNA isolate, giving expressed TCRB sequences. The assay was immunoSEQ multiplex PCR, and TCRdb's table has in-frame clones only and misses some. Among approximately 470,000 clones listed, approximately 30% were seen once. Sequencing input: naive CD4+ T cells from blood. This chain joins TRBV29-1 and TRBJ2-7; unclear D gene. The receptor's source is a man aged 18 to 35 in good health. The CDR3 nucleotides read TGCAGCGTTGAATTGCTTAGGTACGAGCAGTACTTC. It is translated as CSVELLRYEQYF.